A selection of T cell receptor beta chains follows, all from one sample in a study of beta chain features in type 1 diabetes. The repertoire was sequenced with immunoSEQ multiplex PCR; TCRdb's copy has only in-frame clones and lacks some. The sample holds around 400,000 clones, roughly 13% seen once. Sequencing was performed on naive CD4+ T cells from blood. These receptors were taken from a man aged 18 to 29 in good health. The CDR3 runs from the conserved cysteine through the conserved F or W.

J gene	CDR3 length	V gene	CDR3 protein
TRBJ1-6	14	TRBV6-6	CASQPGQDNSPLHF
TRBJ1-5	14	TRBV30	CAWKTGDSNQPQHF
TRBJ1-5	14	TRBV25-1	CASTPTGFNQPQHF
TRBJ2-7	14	TRBV30	CAWSGKGAIYEQYF
TRBJ1-2	13	TRBV5-1	CASSSGDTWGYTF
TRBJ1-5	15	TRBV6-5	CASSRGSVEGQPQHF
TRBJ2-7	14	TRBV10-3	CAISESGAGYEQYF
TRBJ2-7	15	TRBV9	CASSVSGTSSYEQYF
TRBJ2-5	14	TRBV7-2	CASSFYGQAETQYF
TRBJ1-2	12	TRBV6-5	CASSRQGGGYTF
TRBJ1-2	15	TRBV19	CASSTDRGSSYGYTF
TRBJ1-5	14	TRBV9	CASSVGEGSQPQHF
TRBJ2-2	14	TRBV9	CASSARASTGELFF
TRBJ1-1	16	TRBV7-8	CASSKATGEKNTEAFF
TRBJ2-2	14	TRBV7-9	CAITLTGNTGELFF